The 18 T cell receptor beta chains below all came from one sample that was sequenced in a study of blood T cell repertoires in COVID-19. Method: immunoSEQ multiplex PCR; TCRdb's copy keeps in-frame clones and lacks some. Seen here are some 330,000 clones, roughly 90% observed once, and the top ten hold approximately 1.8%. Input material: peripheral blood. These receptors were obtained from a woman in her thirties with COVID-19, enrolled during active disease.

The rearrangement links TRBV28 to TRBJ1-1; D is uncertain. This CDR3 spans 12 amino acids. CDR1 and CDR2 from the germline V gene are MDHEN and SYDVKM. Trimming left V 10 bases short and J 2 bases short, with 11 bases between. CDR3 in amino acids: CATEVLNTEAFF. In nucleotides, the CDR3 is TGTGCCACCGAGGTACTTAACACTGAAGCTTTCTTT.

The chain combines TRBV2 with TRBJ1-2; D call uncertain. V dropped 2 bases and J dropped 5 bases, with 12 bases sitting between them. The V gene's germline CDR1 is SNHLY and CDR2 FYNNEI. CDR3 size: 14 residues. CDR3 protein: CASSEQRQVYGYTF. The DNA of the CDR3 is TGTGCCAGCAGTGAACAGCGGCAGGTTTATGGCTACACCTTC.

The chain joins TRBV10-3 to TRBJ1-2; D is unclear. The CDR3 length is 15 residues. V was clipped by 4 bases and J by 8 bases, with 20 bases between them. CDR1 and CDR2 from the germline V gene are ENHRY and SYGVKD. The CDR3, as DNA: TGTGCCATCAGTGCCTCCGTTGAGGCGGGAGGAGGCTACACCTTC. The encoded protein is CAISASVEAGGGYTF.

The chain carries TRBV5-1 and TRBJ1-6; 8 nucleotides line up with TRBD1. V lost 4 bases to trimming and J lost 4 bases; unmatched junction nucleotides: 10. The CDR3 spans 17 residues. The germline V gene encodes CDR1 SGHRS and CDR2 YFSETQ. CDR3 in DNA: TGCGCCAGCAGCCAGACCGCAGGGGGCAAATATAATTCACCCCTCCACTTT. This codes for CASSQTAGGKYNSPLHF.

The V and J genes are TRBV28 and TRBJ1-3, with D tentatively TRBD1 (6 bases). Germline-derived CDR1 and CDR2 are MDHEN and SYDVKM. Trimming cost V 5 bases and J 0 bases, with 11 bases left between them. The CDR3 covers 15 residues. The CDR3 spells CASSEGGNSGNTIYF. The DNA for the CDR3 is TGTGCCAGCAGTGAAGGGGGAAACTCTGGAAACACCATATATTTT.

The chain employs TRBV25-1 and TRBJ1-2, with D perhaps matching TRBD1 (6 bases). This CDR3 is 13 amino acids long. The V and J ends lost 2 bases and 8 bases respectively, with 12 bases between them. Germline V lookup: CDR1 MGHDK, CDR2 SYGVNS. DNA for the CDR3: TGTGCCAGCAGTGAACGGACAGTGGCAGGCTACACCTTC. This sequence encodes CASSERTVAGYTF.

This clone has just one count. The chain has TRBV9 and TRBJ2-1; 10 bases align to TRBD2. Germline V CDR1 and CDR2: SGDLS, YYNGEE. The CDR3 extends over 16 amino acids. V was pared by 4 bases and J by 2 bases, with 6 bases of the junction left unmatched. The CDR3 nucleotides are TGTGCCAGCAGCCTATTGAGCGGGGGGGCCTACAATGAGCAGTTCTTC. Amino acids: CASSLLSGGAYNEQFF.

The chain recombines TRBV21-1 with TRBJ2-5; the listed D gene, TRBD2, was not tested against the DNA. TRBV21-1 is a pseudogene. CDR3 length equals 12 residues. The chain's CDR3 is CASSKQRGAQYF. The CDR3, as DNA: TGTGCCAGCAGCAAACAGCGGGGGGCCCAGTACTTC.

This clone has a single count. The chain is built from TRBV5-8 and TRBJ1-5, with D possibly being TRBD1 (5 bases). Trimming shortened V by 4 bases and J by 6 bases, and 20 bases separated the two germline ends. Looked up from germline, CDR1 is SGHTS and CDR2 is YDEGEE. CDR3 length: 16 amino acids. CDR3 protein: CASSVHLGGVGQPQHF. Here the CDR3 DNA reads TGTGCCAGCAGCGTCCACCTCGGGGGTGTGGGTCAGCCCCAGCATTTT.

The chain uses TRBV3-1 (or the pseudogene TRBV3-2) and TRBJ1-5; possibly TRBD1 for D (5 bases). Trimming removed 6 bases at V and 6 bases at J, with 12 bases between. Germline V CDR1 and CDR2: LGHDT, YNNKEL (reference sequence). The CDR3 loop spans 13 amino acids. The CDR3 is CASSRGGGQPQHF. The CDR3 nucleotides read TGTGCCAGCAGTCGGGGGGGAGGTCAGCCCCAGCATTTT.

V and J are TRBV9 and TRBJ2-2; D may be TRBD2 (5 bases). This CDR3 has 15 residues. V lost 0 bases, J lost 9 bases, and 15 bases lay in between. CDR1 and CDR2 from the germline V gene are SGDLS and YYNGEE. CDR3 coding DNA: TGTGCCAGCAGCGTAGATGCTAGCACCCATAGGGAGCTGTTTTTT. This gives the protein CASSVDASTHRELFF.

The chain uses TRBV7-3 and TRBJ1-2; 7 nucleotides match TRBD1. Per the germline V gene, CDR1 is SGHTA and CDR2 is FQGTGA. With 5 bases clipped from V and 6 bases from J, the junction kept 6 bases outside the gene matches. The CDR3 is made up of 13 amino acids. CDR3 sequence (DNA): TGTGCCAGCAGCCTTCGGGACAGAAATGGCTACACCTTC. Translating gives CASSLRDRNGYTF.

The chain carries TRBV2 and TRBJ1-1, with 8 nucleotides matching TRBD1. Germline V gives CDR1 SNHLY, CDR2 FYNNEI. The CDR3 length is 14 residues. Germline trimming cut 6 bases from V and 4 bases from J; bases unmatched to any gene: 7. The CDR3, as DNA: TGTGCCAGCAGCCCGACTACAGGGGGCACTGAAGCTTTCTTT. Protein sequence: CASSPTTGGTEAFF. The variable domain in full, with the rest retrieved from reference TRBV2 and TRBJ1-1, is EPEVTQTPSHQVTQMGQEVILRCVPISNHLYFYWYRQILGQKVEFLVSFYNNEISEKSEIFDDQFSVERPDGSNFTLKIRSTKLEDSAMYFCASSPTTGGTEAFFGQGTRLTVV.

The CDR3 protein is CASSFTQGSNEKLFF. CDR3 in DNA: TGTGCCAGCAGCTTCACCCAGGGTTCTAATGAAAAACTGTTTTTT. V is TRBV7-9 and J is TRBJ1-4, with TRBD1 as a possible D gene (5 bases). CDR3 length: 15 amino acids. Trimming removed 3 bases at V and 3 bases at J, with 11 bases between. Germline CDR1 reads SEHNR; CDR2 reads FQNEAQ (reference sequence).

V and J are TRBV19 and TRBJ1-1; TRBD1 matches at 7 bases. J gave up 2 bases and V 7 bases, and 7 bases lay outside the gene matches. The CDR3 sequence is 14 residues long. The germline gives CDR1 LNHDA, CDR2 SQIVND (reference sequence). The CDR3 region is CASTKGTVNTEAFF. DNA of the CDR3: TGTGCCAGTACCAAAGGGACAGTCAACACTGAAGCTTTCTTT.

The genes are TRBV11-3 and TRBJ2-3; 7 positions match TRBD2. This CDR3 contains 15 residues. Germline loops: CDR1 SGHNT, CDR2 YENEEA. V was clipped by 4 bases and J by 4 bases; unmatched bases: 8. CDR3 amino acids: CASSSPPGGSDTQYF. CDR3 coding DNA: TGTGCCAGCAGCTCGCCACCGGGGGGATCAGATACGCAGTATTTT.

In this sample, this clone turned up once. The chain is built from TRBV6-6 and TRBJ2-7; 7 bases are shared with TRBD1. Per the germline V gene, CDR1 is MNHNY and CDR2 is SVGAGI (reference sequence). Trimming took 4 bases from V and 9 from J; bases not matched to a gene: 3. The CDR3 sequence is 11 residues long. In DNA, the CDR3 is TGTGCCAGCAGTTCTGGGACAGCGCAGTACGTC. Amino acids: CASSSGTAQYV.

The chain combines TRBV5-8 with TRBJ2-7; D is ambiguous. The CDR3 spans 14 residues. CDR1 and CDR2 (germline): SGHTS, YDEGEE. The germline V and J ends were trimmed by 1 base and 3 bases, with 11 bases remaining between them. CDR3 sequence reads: CASSLIQFHYEQYV. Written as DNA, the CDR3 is TGTGCCAGCAGCTTGATACAATTCCACTACGAGCAGTACGTC.